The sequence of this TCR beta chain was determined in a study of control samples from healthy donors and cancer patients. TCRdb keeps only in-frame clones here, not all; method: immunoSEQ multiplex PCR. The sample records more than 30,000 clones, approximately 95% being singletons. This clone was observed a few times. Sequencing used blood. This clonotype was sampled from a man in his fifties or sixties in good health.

The CDR3 sequence: CASSLTGGQRNTEAFF. The CDR3 DNA is TGTGCCAGCAGCCTCACAGGGGGCCAGAGAAACACTGAAGCTTTCTTT. This chain joins TRBV3-1 (or the pseudogene TRBV3-2) and TRBJ1-1; 9 nucleotides agree with TRBD1. The trim removed 4 bases at V and 2 bases at J, leaving 8 bases unmatched. CDR3 length: 16 residues. Germline CDR1 reads LGHDT; CDR2 reads YNNKEL (reference sequence).